Listed below are T cell receptor beta chains from one sample, sequenced in a study of Graves' ophthalmopathy and Graves' hyperthyroidism. TCRdb redid the calling of the multiplex PCR reads with MiXCR, one entry per CDR3 protein. The table lists 24,000 or so distinct CDR3 sequences, 45% to 60% of them singletons. The sequencing sample was made of peripheral blood. The receptors were gathered from an adult woman with stable Graves' hyperthyroidism. CDR3s include the opening cysteine and the closing phenylalanine or tryptophan. Each record gives: J gene, V gene, clone size, D gene, CDR3 DNA, CDR3 protein. A D gene is named only where the DNA matches it firmly. Some rows mark clone size as missing; the rest say once, few, many or name a class of expanded clone.

TRBJ2-1	TRBV5-4	NA	NA	TGTGCCAGCAGCCCTCGTTCGAGCGGCTACAATGAGCAGTTCTTC	CASSPRSSGYNEQFF
TRBJ2-3	TRBV20-1	NA	TRBD2	TGCAGTGCTAGAGATCCAGCGGGAGGGCCGGGAGATACGCAGTATTTT	CSARDPAGGPGDTQYF
TRBJ2-6	TRBV29-1	NA	NA	TGCAGCGTTCCTCAGGGCTCTGGGGCCAACGTCCTGACTTTC	CSVPQGSGANVLTF
TRBJ2-7	TRBV19	NA	TRBD1	TGTGCCAGTAGTGTTACCGGGACAGAGGGATCTCCGGACTCCTACGAGCAGTACTTC	CASSVTGTEGSPDSYEQYF
TRBJ2-3	TRBV7-6	NA	TRBD1	TGTGCCAGCAGTTCAGCCGGGACAGCGGACTGGGATACGCAGTATTTT	CASSSAGTADWDTQYF
TRBJ1-4	TRBV7-8	NA	TRBD1	TGTGCCAGCAGCTTAGGAGGGACAGGCACTAATGAGAAACTGTTTTTT	CASSLGGTGTNEKLFF
TRBJ2-3	TRBV2	NA	NA	TGTGCCAGCAGTGAACCGGTGGGAAAAACAGATACGCAGTATTTT	CASSEPVGKTDTQYF
TRBJ1-6	TRBV27	many	NA	TGTGCCAGCAGTTTATCTTTTGGCACAGGAAATTCACCCCTCCACTTT	CASSLSFGTGNSPLHF
TRBJ2-7	TRBV9	NA	TRBD2	TGTGCCAGCAGCCAGACTAGCGGGAGCTACGAGCAGTACTTC	CASSQTSGSYEQYF
TRBJ1-2	TRBV2	NA	NA	TGTGCCAGCACCACGACGACGGTTGCTAACTATGGCTACACCTTC	CASTTTTVANYGYTF
TRBJ1-4	TRBV30	many	TRBD1	TGTGCCTGGAGTACAACAGGGGGCGCATCTGAAAAACTGTTTTTT	CAWSTTGGASEKLFF
TRBJ2-7	TRBV7-7	NA	NA	TGTGCTAGCAGCTCGCTATTAGCGCAGTACTTC	CASSSLLAQYF
TRBJ2-1	TRBV7-2	NA	NA	TGTGCCAGCAGCCCGGCTAGCACTTTTTCGAGTGAGCAGTTCTTC	CASSPASTFSSEQFF
TRBJ2-7	TRBV28	many	NA	TGTGCCAGCAGTTTAGTCCACTACGAGCAGTACTTC	CASSLVHYEQYF
TRBJ2-7	TRBV29-1	few	NA	TGCAGCGTTGAAGATCCATACGAGCAGTACTTC	CSVEDPYEQYF
TRBJ2-1	TRBV5-1	NA	TRBD2	TGCGCCAGCAGCTTCTGGCTAGCGGGAGAGTCGGGCAATGAGCAGTTCTTC	CASSFWLAGESGNEQFF
TRBJ1-6	TRBV28	many	TRBD1	TGTGCCACCGGGACAGGGCGAAATTCACCCCTCCACTTT	CATGTGRNSPLHF
TRBJ2-7	TRBV12-3/TRBV12-4	many	NA	TGTGCCAGCAGTTTTCACTCTAGCGCCTACGAACAGTACTTC	CASSFHSSAYEQYF
TRBJ2-1	TRBV5-8	many	NA	TGTGCCAGCAGCCCCTTGAGAGGGAGCGGGCACAATGAGCAGTTCTTC	CASSPLRGSGHNEQFF
TRBJ2-7	TRBV11-2	NA	NA	TGTGCCAGCAGCTTTACTGGGAGGGAGCAGTACTTC	CASSFTGREQYF
TRBJ2-3	TRBV7-2	NA	NA	TGTGTCAGCAGCCCGGGAGAGGATACACAGTATTTT	CVSSPGEDTQYF
TRBJ2-7	TRBV5-1	NA	NA	TGCGCCAGCAGCTTGGCCGGTGAGGGAACCGGGGACTTAGACTACGAGCAGTACTTC	CASSLAGEGTGDLDYEQYF
TRBJ2-7	TRBV6-5	NA	NA	TGTGCCAGCAGTTACACTAGACAGAACTACGAGCAGTACTTC	CASSYTRQNYEQYF
TRBJ2-4	TRBV7-3	NA	TRBD2	TGTGCCAGCAGCTTAGTCCGTTGGCTAGCGGAGAAAAGCATTCAGTACTTC	CASSLVRWLAEKSIQYF
TRBJ2-7	TRBV7-8	NA	TRBD1	TGTGCCAGCAGCTTAAACAGGGGGAGCAGCTACGAGCAGTACTTC	CASSLNRGSSYEQYF
TRBJ2-3	TRBV6-4	few	TRBD2	TGTGCCAGCAGTGTACTAGCGGGAGGGGACAATGAGCAGTATTTT	CASSVLAGGDNEQYF
TRBJ1-2	TRBV7-8	NA	NA	TGTGCCAGCAGCTCAGCCGTGGGCACCGGCTGCACCTTC	CASSSAVGTGCTF
TRBJ2-2	TRBV7-3	once	TRBD2	TGTGCCAGCAAAACCGGGACTAGCGGGAGGAGCGGGGAGCTGTTTTTT	CASKTGTSGRSGELFF
TRBJ1-1	TRBV2	NA	NA	TGTGCCAGCAGCCTGGCCCCGGAGGGAGGAGGCACTGAAGCTTTCTTT	CASSLAPEGGGTEAFF
TRBJ1-1	TRBV7-9	many	NA	TGTGCCAGCAGCTTAGGGTACCCTGAAGCTTTCTTT	CASSLGYPEAFF
TRBJ2-7	TRBV6-5	many	TRBD1	TGTGCCAGCAGCGGGAGCCCGGGACAGGGTAGTTACGAGCAGTACTTC	CASSGSPGQGSYEQYF
TRBJ2-1	TRBV9	medium-sized	NA	TGTGCCAGCAGCGTTCGACTAGTAAGTGAGCAGTTCTTC	CASSVRLVSEQFF
TRBJ2-2	TRBV5-1	many	NA	TGCGCCAGCAGCTTGCAGGGCCCCCCTAACACCGGGGAGCTGTTTTTT	CASSLQGPPNTGELFF
TRBJ2-7	TRBV19	NA	TRBD1	TGTGCCAGTAGACCGGGACAGGGGGCCCACGAGCAGTACTTC	CASRPGQGAHEQYF
TRBJ2-3	TRBV14	medium-sized	NA	TGTGCCAGCAGCCAAGGCGCGCGGTCAGATACGCAGTATTTT	CASSQGARSDTQYF
TRBJ2-3	TRBV7-3	medium-sized	NA	TGTGCCAGCGCCCGAGGGCTTGGCACAGATACGCAGTATTTT	CASARGLGTDTQYF
TRBJ2-5	TRBV20-1	NA	NA	TGCAGTGCTAGGAACAGGGCTGGGGATCAGCCCCAGTACTTC	CSARNRAGDQPQYF
TRBJ1-1	TRBV20-1	many	NA	TGCAGTGCTCCCGGGGCGCCCCTGAACACTGAAGCTTTCTTT	CSAPGAPLNTEAFF
TRBJ2-2	TRBV19	few	NA	TGTGCCAGTACCCAAGAGGAGGGGGGCAAAAACACCGGGGAGCTGTTTTTT	CASTQEEGGKNTGELFF
TRBJ1-1	TRBV6-6	many	NA	TGTGCCAGCAGTTACTCGGGCAGCCTGAACACTGAAGCTTTCTTT	CASSYSGSLNTEAFF
TRBJ2-7	TRBV7-6	NA	TRBD1	TGTGCCAGCAGCTTAAGGACAGGGGGCGATTACGAGCAGTACTTC	CASSLRTGGDYEQYF